The 20 T cell receptor beta chains given below trace back to one sample, sequenced in a study of identical twins. MiXCR, run by TCRdb on the 5' RACE reads, gives a single entry per CDR3 protein. The sample shows around 670,000 distinct CDR3 sequences, around 6% of them seen only once. What was sequenced was naive T cells sorted from blood. The receptors were gathered from a man aged 18 to 35 in good health.

For this clonotype: Given a much more abundant clone one base away, this may be a read error. The J gene is TRBJ2-7, the V gene TRBV29-1; D perhaps matches TRBD1 (5 bases). Germline V CDR1 and CDR2: SQVTM, ANQGSEA. The CDR3 runs to 14 residues. With 7 bases removed from V and 0 bases from J, the gap between germline ends came to 16 bases. This chain's CDR3 is CSAWNRRSSYEQYF. CDR3 DNA sequence: TGCAGCGCATGGAACAGGCGTTCCTCCTACGAGCAGTACTTC.

Notes on this clonotype: A much larger clonotype is one base distant, so this may be a read error. CDR3 DNA: TGTGCCAGCAGGTATTCAACGGCGCAGTTCTTC. Protein sequence: CASRYSTAQFF. This chain uses TRBV28 with TRBJ2-1; the D is unclear. CDR3 length: 11 amino acids. Trimming removed 6 bases at V and 12 bases at J, with 12 bases between. CDR1 and CDR2 from the germline V gene are MDHEN and SYDVKM.

This clonotype was counted at least ten times. The chain combines TRBV27 with TRBJ2-1; 7 nucleotides match TRBD2. V dropped 4 bases and J dropped 7; count of bases not matched to a gene: 4. This CDR3 contains 13 residues. Per the germline V gene, CDR1 is MNHEY and CDR2 is SMNVEV (reference sequence). Here the CDR3 DNA reads TGTGCCAGCAGTTGGACTAGATCGAATGAGCAGTTCTTC. It codes for CASSWTRSNEQFF.

There are a few counts of this clonotype. The chain is built from TRBV3-1 and TRBJ1-6; the match to TRBD1 covers 10 bases. Germline lookup yields CDR1 LGHDT and CDR2 YNNKEL (reference sequence). Losses at the gene ends were 2 bases for V and 6 bases for J; bases not matched to a gene: 4. The CDR3 runs to 16 residues. The CDR3 DNA follows: TGTGCCAGCAGCCAACGCCGGGACAGGGGTAATTCACCCCTCCACTTT. Protein product: CASSQRRDRGNSPLHF.

This clonotype came up a few times. The V gene is TRBV3-1, the J gene TRBJ2-7; D remains ambiguous. The CDR3 totals 14 residues. With 8 bases removed from V and 1 base from J, the gap between germline ends came to 15 bases. Germline CDR1 and CDR2: LGHDT and YNNKEL (reference sequence). CDR3 amino acids: CASRGDGLSYEQYF. The CDR3 DNA sequence: TGTGCCAGCCGTGGTGACGGCCTTTCCTACGAGCAGTACTTC.

At least ten counts were recorded for this clonotype. This CDR3 is CASSYTPNTEAFF. DNA of the CDR3: TGTGCCAGCAGTTATACACCCAACACTGAAGCTTTCTTT. The V call is TRBV6-2 or TRBV6-3, the J call TRBJ1-1; D is unclear. V was shortened by 3 bases and J by 2 bases, with 7 bases between the two germline ends. The CDR3 runs to 13 residues. Germline loops: CDR1 MNHEY, CDR2 SVGEGT.

This clonotype appeared a few times. V and J are TRBV11-3 and TRBJ2-1; D gene unclear. With 3 bases removed from V and 6 bases from J, the gap between germline ends came to 18 bases. The CDR3 is 16 amino acids. The germline gives CDR1 SGHNT, CDR2 YENEEA. CDR3 sequence (DNA): TGTGCCAGCAGCTTTACGGGCAGTGGACGGCTCAATGAGCAGTTCTTC. Amino acids: CASSFTGSGRLNEQFF.

This clonotype was seen at least ten times. The chain uses TRBV6-1 and TRBJ2-1; 7 nucleotides match TRBD2. This CDR3 region has 15 residues. The germline V gene encodes CDR1 MNHNS and CDR2 SASEGT. J lost 7 bases, V lost 5 bases, and 11 bases had no gene match. The CDR3 DNA follows: TGTGCCAGCAGTCTCTCCAGCGGGATGTCAAATGAGCAGTTCTTC. Its translation is CASSLSSGMSNEQFF.

This clonotype was seen many times. The chain recombines TRBV3-1 with TRBJ2-1, with TRBD2 matching 9 bases. CDR1 and CDR2 (germline): LGHDT, YNNKEL (reference sequence). The CDR3 extends over 16 amino acids. With 1 base clipped from V and 2 bases from J, the junction kept 3 bases outside the gene matches. The CDR3, as DNA: TGTGCCAGCAGCCAAGTGTTAGCGGGAGCCTACAATGAGCAGTTCTTC. This gives the protein CASSQVLAGAYNEQFF.

This chain uses TRBV29-1 with TRBJ1-2, with D possibly TRBD1 on 5 matching bases. V gave up 6 bases and J gave up 7 bases, with 15 bases separating them. The CDR3 contains 12 residues. CDR1 SQVTM and CDR2 ANQGSEA come from the germline V gene. The CDR3: CSVTGTTGGYTF. CDR3 nucleotide sequence: TGCAGCGTCACCGGGACGACGGGTGGCTACACCTTC.

The V gene is TRBV2, the J gene TRBJ1-4; TRBD1 matches at 9 bases. CDR3 length: 17 residues. The germline V gene has CDR1 SNHLY and CDR2 FYNNEI. The junction had 12 bases not matched to a gene; V was cut back by 5 bases and J by 5 bases. The chain's CDR3 is CASSTGTGITQNEKLFF. The CDR3 DNA follows: TGTGCCAGCAGTACCGGGACAGGGATCACCCAGAATGAAAAACTGTTTTTT.

The V and J genes are TRBV6-2 or TRBV6-3 and TRBJ1-5, with a tentative D call TRBD1 (6 bases). Germline assignment: CDR1 MNHEY and CDR2 SVGEGT. This CDR3 comprises 15 residues. With 6 bases removed from V and 2 bases from J, the gap between germline ends came to 14 bases. CDR3 coding DNA: TGTGCCAGCAGGACAGGAGGGAGTGGCAATCAGCCCCAGCATTTT. As protein: CASRTGGSGNQPQHF.

The table lists this clonotype with many counts. The chain employs TRBV29-1 and TRBJ2-7; 9 nucleotides agree with TRBD1. The CDR3 length is 16 residues. V was pared by 0 bases and J by 5 bases, with 11 bases of the junction left unmatched. The germline CDR1 and CDR2 sequences are SQVTM and ANQGSEA. CDR3 loop: CSVEEFVGTGRHEQYF. The CDR3 coding sequence is TGCAGCGTTGAAGAATTCGTGGGGACAGGGAGACACGAGCAGTACTTC.

This clonotype was seen repeatedly, ten times or more. The chain is built from TRBV7-2 and TRBJ2-3, with 8 nucleotides matching TRBD2. This CDR3 region has 15 residues. Germline values: CDR1 SGHTA, CDR2 FQGNSA. The V segment lost 8 bases and the J segment 2 bases; nucleotides outside the gene matches: 9. The CDR3 DNA reads TGTGCCAGCTCCCTACTAGCGGTAAACACAGATACGCAGTATTTT. Amino acids: CASSLLAVNTDTQYF.

The sample holds many counts of this clonotype. V is TRBV15 and J is TRBJ2-1, with 10 bases that match TRBD2. The germline gives CDR1 LNHNV, CDR2 YYDKDF (reference sequence). CDR3 length equals 15 residues. J was trimmed by 5 bases and V by 4 bases; bases with no gene match: 5. The CDR3 loop reads CATSTGSGRNNEQFF. The CDR3 nucleotides are TGTGCCACCAGCACAGGTAGCGGGAGGAACAATGAGCAGTTCTTC.

The chain recombines TRBV5-1 with TRBJ1-6; D might be TRBD1 (6 bases). The length of the CDR3 is 17 residues. Germline V CDR1 and CDR2: SGHRS, YFSETQ. Trimming removed 5 bases at V and 7 bases at J, with 22 bases between. CDR3 nucleotides: TGCGCCAGCAGTCGCGAATCACCGGGACAAGGGAATTCACCCCTCCACTTT. Protein sequence: CASSRESPGQGNSPLHF.

Many counts were recorded for this clonotype. The J gene is TRBJ2-2, the V gene TRBV24-1; a possible D gene is TRBD2 (5 bases). Germline CDR1 KGHDR, CDR2 SFDVKD. The CDR3 loop spans 16 amino acids. V was clipped by 4 bases and J by 2 bases, with 13 bases between them. Here the CDR3 reads CATSEPRTGNTGELFF. The CDR3 bases are TGTGCCACCAGTGAACCCCGGACGGGAAACACCGGGGAGCTGTTTTTT.

There are many counts of this clonotype. The genes are TRBV5-1 and TRBJ1-1, with 8 positions matching TRBD1. Germline assignment: CDR1 SGHRS and CDR2 YFSETQ. The CDR3 totals 14 residues. Trimming at V came to 4 bases and at J to 4 bases, leaving 6 bases not matched to a gene. The CDR3 coding sequence is TGCGCCAGCAGCGCAGGACAGGGAAGCACTGAAGCTTTCTTT. Translating gives CASSAGQGSTEAFF.

Only a few counts were recorded for this clonotype. The V and J genes are TRBV27 and TRBJ1-2; unclear D gene. The CDR3 is 15 amino acids. Germline V lookup: CDR1 MNHEY, CDR2 SMNVEV (reference sequence). Trimming took off 2 bases at V and 4 bases at J, with 14 bases between the two ends. The CDR3 is CASSLRRGGPYGYTF. The CDR3 DNA sequence: TGTGCCAGCAGTTTACGCCGGGGAGGACCCTATGGCTACACCTTC.

Only a few counts were recorded for this clonotype. V gene TRBV12-3 or TRBV12-4 combines with J gene TRBJ2-3, with 8 bases identical to TRBD2. This CDR3 contains 16 residues. V shed 5 bases and J 4 bases; nucleotides not matched to a gene: 11. This chain's CDR3 is CASSPIAGLGPDTQYF. The CDR3 DNA reads as TGTGCCAGCAGTCCCATAGCGGGGCTGGGACCAGATACGCAGTATTTT.